This TCR beta chain was captured in a study of blood T cells in healthy people across ages. The table lists this clonotype with a few counts. The use of a sample-barcoded 5' primer and a J-beta primer mix characterized a second PCR of about 6 to 11 cycles. TCRdb analysed the 5' RACE reads with MiXCR anew, one entry per CDR3 protein. The sample records hundreds of thousands of distinct CDR3 sequences, about 25% being singletons. Per the germline V gene, CDR1 is SGHAT and CDR2 is FQDESV (reference sequence). The CDR3 extends over 15 amino acids. The sample also formed part of further work on T cells of mothers and their children.

The sequenced sample consisted of blood. The receptor's source is a boy aged 5 to 17 in good health. V and J are TRBV11-1 and TRBJ2-5; D perhaps matches TRBD1 (5 bases). The J call may be faulty, since TRBJ2-1 better matches the DNA end. This CDR3 is CASSLSAQADGEQFF. The CDR3 nucleotides read TGTGCCAGCAGCTTATCCGCACAGGCAGACGGTGAGCAGTTCTTC.